This T cell receptor beta chain was sequenced in a study of cytomegalovirus exposure and HLA in healthy donors. The wider study: Unique TCRs numbering about 85 million, obtained from HLA-typed donors, made up an early data release.

The PCR ran on 60 Vbeta and 13 Jbeta primers. Generated by immunoSEQ multiplex PCR, the TCRdb table keeps only in-frame clones and is missing some. The sample includes 150,000 to 200,000 clones, around 76% seen only once; the top ten take approximately 2%. Trimming stripped 3 bases from V and 3 bases from J, with 22 bases between. Germline CDR1 reads SGHRS; CDR2 reads YFSETQ. The CDR3 spans 17 residues. Sequenced sample: PBMCs. V gene TRBV5-1 combines with J gene TRBJ2-7; perhaps TRBD2 as D (6 bases). The receptor's source is a female donor in good health and CMV-seronegative. In DNA, the CDR3 is TGCGCCAGCAGCTACTCTTTCGGGGGACTTTTCGACTACGAGCAGTACTTC. Its protein is CASSYSFGGLFDYEQYF.